Listed below are T cell receptor beta chains from one sample, sequenced in a study of blood T cells in healthy people across ages. TCRdb ran MiXCR on the 5' RACE reads and lists one entry per CDR3 protein. The sample lists 1.5 million to 2 million distinct CDR3 sequences, 39% occurring once. Source material: blood. These receptors were taken from a human donor in good health. The CDR3 runs from the conserved cysteine through the conserved F or W. The D gene is left open where the match is weak. Expanded clones get a size class; other rows say once, few or many, or leave the size out.

size: .
D: .
V: TRBV6-2/TRBV6-3
J: TRBJ1-5
CDR3: CASSPDRPGNQPQHF
DNA: TGTGCCAGCAGCCCCGACCGCCCCGGCAATCAGCCCCAGCATTTT

size: .
D: .
V: TRBV19
J: TRBJ2-1
CDR3: CASSILGPGNEQFF
DNA: TGTGCCAGTAGTATTCTGGGTCCCGGCAATGAGCAGTTCTTC

size: few
D: .
V: TRBV20-1
J: TRBJ2-5
CDR3: CSASPEETQYF
DNA: TGCAGTGCTTCCCCGGAGGAGACCCAGTACTTC

size: .
D: .
V: TRBV20-1
J: TRBJ2-7
CDR3: CSVKEGTYEQYF
DNA: TGCAGTGTAAAAGAAGGCACCTACGAGCAGTACTTC

size: once
D: TRBD1
V: TRBV7-9
J: TRBJ2-3
CDR3: CASSPGTGEGILGMIDTQYF
DNA: TGTGCCAGCAGCCCCGGGACAGGCGAAGGTATCCTTGGAATGATAGATACGCAGTATTTT

size: many
D: TRBD1
V: TRBV9
J: TRBJ1-2
CDR3: CASSGNRGLRGYTF
DNA: TGTGCCAGCAGCGGTAACAGGGGATTACGTGGCTACACCTTC

size: few
D: TRBD2
V: TRBV24-1
J: TRBJ2-3
CDR3: CATSDSGRAGGTQYF
DNA: TGTGCCACCAGTGATTCCGGCCGAGCGGGGGGGACGCAGTATTTT

size: .
D: TRBD1
V: TRBV12-3/TRBV12-4
J: TRBJ1-2
CDR3: CASSPQGARAGYTF
DNA: TGTGCCAGCAGTCCCCAGGGGGCGCGTGCTGGCTACACCTTC

size: .
D: .
V: TRBV6-6
J: TRBJ1-4
CDR3: CASRMEQLDEKLFF
DNA: TGTGCCAGCCGGATGGAACAACTCGATGAAAAACTGTTTTTT

size: few
D: .
V: TRBV20-1
J: TRBJ2-5
CDR3: CSAPEGGVLGAQYF
DNA: TGCAGTGCTCCCGAGGGCGGGGTTTTAGGGGCCCAGTACTTC

size: .
D: .
V: TRBV12-3/TRBV12-4
J: TRBJ1-6
CDR3: CASSLQGLGSPLHF
DNA: TGTGCCAGCAGTTTACAGGGCCTAGGGTCACCCCTCCACTTT

size: few
D: .
V: TRBV3-1
J: TRBJ2-5
CDR3: CASSSERKETQYF
DNA: TGTGCCAGCAGCTCTGAAAGAAAGGAGACCCAGTACTTC

size: .
D: .
V: TRBV6-2/TRBV6-3
J: TRBJ1-5
CDR3: CASTQRLFKEPQHF
DNA: TGTGCCAGCACCCAGCGATTGTTCAAAGAGCCCCAGCATTTT

size: few
D: .
V: TRBV5-4
J: TRBJ1-1
CDR3: CASSPTRSGGTEAFF
DNA: TGTGCCAGCAGCCCGACCCGTTCCGGGGGCACTGAAGCTTTCTTT

size: .
D: TRBD1
V: TRBV2
J: TRBJ2-4
CDR3: CASRWTGEYLAKNIQYF
DNA: TGTGCCAGCAGGTGGACAGGCGAATACCTAGCCAAAAACATTCAGTACTTC

size: once
D: .
V: TRBV10-2
J: TRBJ1-4
CDR3: CASAFMDRHSTNEKLFF
DNA: TGCGCCAGCGCGTTTATGGACAGACACTCAACTAATGAAAAACTGTTTTTT

size: many
D: .
V: TRBV7-2
J: TRBJ2-6
CDR3: CASSFRLSGANVLTF
DNA: TGTGCCAGCAGCTTTAGGTTATCTGGGGCCAACGTCCTGACTTTC

size: .
D: .
V: TRBV4-3
J: TRBJ1-2
CDR3: CASSQDISQDYGYTF
DNA: TGCGCCAGCAGCCAAGATATTAGTCAGGACTATGGCTACACCTTC

size: .
D: TRBD1
V: TRBV5-5
J: TRBJ1-5
CDR3: CASSLAGTGINQPQHF
DNA: TGTGCCAGCAGCTTGGCAGGGACAGGGATAAATCAGCCCCAGCATTTT

size: .
D: .
V: TRBV5-1
J: TRBJ2-7
CDR3: CASSPGDFKTYEQYF
DNA: TGCGCCAGCAGCCCGGGGGACTTCAAAACCTACGAGCAGTACTTC

size: few
D: TRBD1
V: TRBV4-2
J: TRBJ1-2
CDR3: CASSQDFGQGDGYTF
DNA: TGTGCCAGCAGCCAAGATTTCGGGCAGGGGGATGGCTACACCTTC

size: .
D: TRBD1
V: TRBV12-3/TRBV12-4
J: TRBJ1-2
CDR3: CASSPSSGQGDGYGYTF
DNA: TGTGCCAGCAGCCCTTCGAGCGGACAGGGTGACGGTTATGGCTACACCTTC

size: .
D: .
V: TRBV6-2/TRBV6-3
J: TRBJ1-5
CDR3: CASRPLPGTGNQPQHF
DNA: TGTGCCAGCAGACCCTTACCCGGGACGGGCAATCAGCCCCAGCATTTT

size: .
D: TRBD2
V: TRBV29-1
J: TRBJ2-1
CDR3: CSVRLAGYNEQFF
DNA: TGCAGCGTAAGACTAGCGGGTTACAATGAGCAGTTCTTC

size: .
D: .
V: TRBV9
J: TRBJ2-3
CDR3: CASSISKMGLGKTDTQYF
DNA: TGTGCCAGCAGTATTTCGAAGATGGGCCTTGGGAAGACAGATACGCAGTATTTT

size: once
D: .
V: TRBV7-8
J: TRBJ1-2
CDR3: CASSPYRDYGYTF
DNA: TGTGCCAGCAGCCCCTACCGGGACTATGGCTACACCTTC

size: .
D: .
V: TRBV28
J: TRBJ1-1
CDR3: CASSPYLGAFNTEAFF
DNA: TGTGCCAGCAGTCCGTACCTCGGGGCCTTCAACACTGAAGCTTTCTTT

size: .
D: .
V: TRBV27
J: TRBJ1-5
CDR3: CATSLGGAYSNQPQHF
DNA: TGTGCCACCTCATTAGGGGGGGCCTATAGCAATCAGCCCCAGCATTTT

size: .
D: .
V: TRBV9
J: TRBJ2-3
CDR3: CASSVVEADTQYF
DNA: TGTGCCAGCAGCGTAGTGGAGGCAGATACGCAGTATTTT

size: .
D: .
V: TRBV2
J: TRBJ2-5
CDR3: CAMTAIGETQYF
DNA: TGTGCCATGACAGCGATCGGGGAGACCCAGTACTTC

size: .
D: .
V: TRBV18
J: TRBJ1-2
CDR3: CASSPVGRSGYTF
DNA: TGTGCCAGCTCACCAGTCGGACGTAGTGGCTACACCTTC

size: few
D: .
V: TRBV5-1
J: TRBJ2-7
CDR3: CASSFTTRAYEQYF
DNA: TGCGCCAGCAGCTTTACTACTAGGGCCTACGAGCAGTACTTC

size: .
D: .
V: TRBV29-1
J: TRBJ1-4
CDR3: CSGGTSEKLFF
DNA: TGCAGCGGTGGGACAAGTGAAAAACTGTTTTTT

size: .
D: .
V: TRBV29-1
J: TRBJ1-2
CDR3: CSAKGYREGFDYTF
DNA: TGCAGCGCCAAGGGGTACAGGGAGGGATTTGACTACACCTTC

size: .
D: TRBD1
V: TRBV12-3/TRBV12-4
J: TRBJ1-2
CDR3: CASSLFPAGGIYGYTF
DNA: TGTGCCAGCAGCCTATTCCCGGCAGGGGGCATCTATGGCTACACCTTC

size: few
D: .
V: TRBV7-9
J: TRBJ2-7
CDR3: CASSTGARIFYEQYF
DNA: TGTGCCAGCAGCACTGGGGCGAGAATTTTCTACGAGCAGTACTTC

size: few
D: .
V: TRBV7-2
J: TRBJ2-5
CDR3: CASSLERVGEQYF
DNA: TGTGCCAGCAGCTTAGAGAGGGTAGGAGAGCAGTACTTC

size: .
D: .
V: TRBV28
J: TRBJ1-5
CDR3: CASRLPVGDDQPQHF
DNA: TGTGCCAGCCGCTTGCCGGTCGGGGATGATCAGCCCCAGCATTTT

size: few
D: .
V: TRBV21-1
J: TRBJ1-2
CDR3: CASSKGKQDGYTF
DNA: TGTGCCAGCAGCAAAGGAAAACAGGATGGCTACACCTTC

size: .
D: .
V: TRBV12-3/TRBV12-4
J: TRBJ2-7
CDR3: CASSDGSLEYNEQYF
DNA: TGTGCCAGCAGCGATGGGTCCTTGGAGTACAATGAGCAGTACTTC